Below are 15 T cell receptor beta chains sequenced from a single sample in a study of shared clonotypes between healthy human individuals. TCRdb keeps only in-frame clones here, not all; method: immunoSEQ multiplex PCR. The profile covers roughly 1,600,000 clones, with 98% appearing a single time and about 0.34% taken by the ten largest. Input material: naive CD4+ T cells sorted from blood. Subset in this sample: CD45RA+ positively selected. The receptors here all came from a man aged 25-45 years in good health.

J is TRBJ1-1 and V is TRBV27; D is unclear. CDR3 length: 14 residues. Trimming removed 0 bases from V and 1 base from J, with 6 bases in between. The germline CDR1 and CDR2 sequences are MNHEY and SMNVEV (reference sequence). CDR3 bases: TGTGCCAGCAGTTTATCGATGAGGAACACTGAAGCTTTCTTT. Protein: CASSLSMRNTEAFF.

The chain carries TRBV28 and TRBJ2-5; D is ambiguous. CDR3 length equals 12 residues. Trimming pared 6 bases from V and 0 bases from J, leaving 5 bases between. Germline V gene data show CDR1 as MDHEN and CDR2 as SYDVKM. CDR3 sequence (DNA): TGTGCCAGCAGCGTGTACCAAGAGACCCAGTACTTC. Amino acids: CASSVYQETQYF.

The CDR3 spells CASSVEVRGPLYNEQFF. CDR3 sequence (DNA): TGTGCCAGCAGCGTAGAGGTCCGCGGGCCCCTCTACAATGAGCAGTTCTTC. The chain combines TRBV9 with TRBJ2-1, with D perhaps matching TRBD2 (5 bases). Germline lookup yields CDR1 SGDLS and CDR2 YYNGEE. Trimming left V 0 bases short and J 3 bases short, with 16 bases between. The CDR3 totals 17 residues.

V and J are TRBV28 and TRBJ2-5; no clear D gene. V shed 2 bases and J shed 4 bases, with 8 bases lying between them. This CDR3 is built from 13 residues. Germline CDR1 MDHEN, CDR2 SYDVKM. The CDR3 loop is CASSLVVSETQYF. As DNA, the CDR3 is TGTGCCAGCAGTTTAGTGGTATCAGAGACCCAGTACTTC.

This chain uses TRBV7-9 with TRBJ2-5, with 9 bases identical to TRBD2. Per the germline V gene, CDR1 is SEHNR and CDR2 is FQNEAQ (reference sequence). The V gene end was trimmed by 2 bases and the J gene end by 5 bases; junction bases not matched to a gene: 9. This CDR3 region has 16 residues. Written as DNA, the CDR3 is TGTGCCAGCAGCTTACTCGGCGGGGGGGCGCGGGAGACCCAGTACTTC. Residues: CASSLLGGGARETQYF.

This rearrangement joins TRBV10-2 to TRBJ1-5; D unclear. Trimming stripped 6 bases from V and 3 bases from J, with 12 bases between. Per germline, CDR1 WSHSY and CDR2 SAAADI. The CDR3 has 14 amino acids. In DNA form, the CDR3 reads TGCGCCAGCAGCCGACGGGCGGACAATCAGCCCCAGCATTTT. Translated, it gives CASSRRADNQPQHF.

V is TRBV7-2 and J is TRBJ2-7; 11 positions agree with TRBD2. Trimming took 5 bases from V and 6 from J; bases not matched to a gene: 12. Germline assignment: CDR1 SGHTA and CDR2 FQGNSA. CDR3 size: 16 residues. For the CDR3, the DNA is TGTGCCAGCAGCCCAGGGGGGGGACTAGCGGAGTCCGAGCAGTACTTC. Amino acid sequence: CASSPGGGLAESEQYF.

The genes are TRBV7-9 and TRBJ2-1, with D perhaps TRBD1 or TRBD2 (6 bases each). The CDR3 is 13 amino acids. CDR1 is SEHNR, CDR2 FQNEAQ, per germline (reference sequence). V gave up 5 bases and J gave up 9 bases, with 14 bases separating them. Here the CDR3 reads CASSPGARGEQFF. CDR3 bases: TGTGCCAGCAGCCCGGGGGCACGGGGTGAGCAGTTCTTC. The whole variable domain, remainder taken from reference TRBV7-9 and TRBJ2-1, is DTGVSQNPRHKITKRGQNVTFRCDPISEHNRLYWYRQTLGQGPEFLTYFQNEAQLEKSRLLSDRFSAERPKGSFSTLEIQRTEQGDSAMYLCASSPGARGEQFFGPGTRLTVL.

This chain uses TRBV28 with TRBJ2-2; 8 positions agree with TRBD1. Germline V gene sequence: CDR1 MDHEN, CDR2 SYDVKM. The CDR3 has 15 residues. V gave up 6 bases and J gave up 5 bases; unmatched junction bases: 8. CDR3 amino acids: CASSPSGQGTGELFF. The CDR3 DNA sequence: TGTGCCAGCAGCCCCAGCGGACAGGGAACCGGGGAGCTGTTTTTT.

J is TRBJ2-1 and V is TRBV9; 7 positions agree with TRBD2. CDR1 is SGDLS, CDR2 YYNGEE, per germline. The CDR3 extends over 17 amino acids. The junction had 11 bases not matched to a gene; V was cut back by 0 bases and J by 5 bases. CDR3 residues: CASSVGSLGGRHNEQFF. The CDR3 coding sequence is TGTGCCAGCAGCGTAGGTTCTCTTGGCGGGAGACACAATGAGCAGTTCTTC.

Remarks on this clone: Other DNA sequences in this specimen translate into the identical CDR3. The chain couples TRBV4-3 to TRBJ2-7; D is tentatively TRBD1 or TRBD2 (5 bases each). The CDR3 consists of 13 residues. Germline CDR1 LGHNA, CDR2 YSLEER. Trimming cost V 4 bases and J 3 bases, with 10 bases left between them. The CDR3 sequence is CASSRDRDYEQYF. CDR3 coding DNA: TGCGCCAGCAGCCGGGACCGAGACTACGAGCAGTACTTC.

The chain combines TRBV18 with TRBJ2-1; tentatively, D is TRBD2 (6 bases). Germline assignment: CDR1 KGHSH and CDR2 LQKENI. The ends were cut back, 4 bases at V and 7 bases at J, with 17 bases in the middle. The CDR3 consists of 15 residues. CDR3 nucleotide sequence: TGTGCCAGCTCACTCCCAGGGAGGATGGAGAATGAGCAGTTCTTC. Protein sequence: CASSLPGRMENEQFF. Supplemented by reference TRBV18 and TRBJ2-1, the full variable domain reads NAGVMQNPRHLVRRRGQEARLRCSPMKGHSHVYWYRQLPEEGLKFMVYLQKENIIDESGMPKERFSAEFPKEGPSILRIQQVVRGDSAAYFCASSLPGRMENEQFFGPGTRLTVL.

This rearrangement joins TRBV7-9 to TRBJ2-1; D uncertain. This CDR3 has 12 amino acids. Germline values: CDR1 SEHNR, CDR2 FQNEAQ (reference sequence). V was clipped by 0 bases and J by 4 bases, with 1 base between them. The CDR3 nucleotides read TGTGCCAGCAGCTTAGCGTACAATGAGCAGTTCTTC. Translating gives CASSLAYNEQFF.

V is TRBV6-5 and J is TRBJ2-1, with TRBD1 identical over 10 bases. The CDR3 totals 15 residues. V shed 6 bases, J shed 12 bases, and the junction held 14 bases outside the gene matches. Per germline, CDR1 MNHEY and CDR2 SVGAGI. Here the CDR3 DNA reads TGTGCCAGCAGGTTGGGACAGGGGTTTAATTCGGTGCAGTTCTTC. This sequence encodes CASRLGQGFNSVQFF.

V gene TRBV10-3 combines with J gene TRBJ2-7; no firm D call. V was shortened by 1 base and J by 5 bases, with 6 bases between the two germline ends. The CDR3 runs 12 residues. Germline V CDR1 and CDR2: ENHRY, SYGVKD. The CDR3 here is CAISELANEQYF. In DNA, the CDR3 is TGTGCCATCAGTGAGTTGGCTAACGAGCAGTACTTC.